One sample yielded the 15 T cell receptor beta chains listed below, sequenced in a study of early T cells in non-severe SARS-CoV-2 infection. TCRdb used MiXCR to reprocess the 5' RACE reads, holding one entry per CDR3 protein. The sample holds roughly 70,000 distinct CDR3 sequences, less than 15% seen once. What was sequenced was whole blood. These receptors all come from an adult who was a healthcare worker with PCR-confirmed SARS-CoV-2 infection or an uninfected control (not recorded which).

The rearrangement links TRBV27 to TRBJ2-7, with TRBD2 matching 9 bases. The V gene's germline CDR1 is MNHEY and CDR2 SMNVEV (reference sequence). With 4 bases clipped from V and 7 bases from J, the junction kept 8 bases outside the gene matches. This CDR3 comprises 14 residues. CDR3 in DNA: TGTGCCAGCAGTTACCTTAGCGGGAGCGGGGAGCAGTACTTC. It specifies CASSYLSGSGEQYF.

The J gene is TRBJ2-7, the V gene TRBV30; D may be TRBD1 or TRBD2 (5 bases each). CDR1 is GTSNPN and CDR2 is SVGIG in the germline V gene (reference sequence). Trimming stripped 3 bases from V and 4 bases from J, with 10 bases between. The CDR3 runs 12 residues. This CDR3 reads CAWRTGPYEQYF. The DNA of the CDR3 is TGTGCCTGGAGGACGGGACCTTACGAGCAGTACTTC.

This clonotype was detected a few times. The rearrangement uses TRBV5-5 and TRBJ2-7, with unresolved D. The CDR3 has 14 amino acids. The germline gives CDR1 SGHKS, CDR2 YYEKEE (reference sequence). Between the trimmed V and J ends, which lost 0 bases and 5 bases, there was a span of 12 bases. CDR3 protein: CASSLEVQRNEQYF. Written as DNA, the CDR3 is TGTGCCAGCAGCTTGGAAGTACAGCGCAACGAGCAGTACTTC.

This clonotype has at least ten counts. The chain links TRBV20-1 to TRBJ2-7, with 11 bases matching TRBD2. After removal of 3 bases from V and 1 base from J, the junction contained 5 bases not matched to a gene. This CDR3 has 15 residues. Germline V lookup: CDR1 DFQATT, CDR2 SNEGSKA (reference sequence). CDR3: CSASERTSGSYEQYF. The DNA of the CDR3 is TGCAGTGCTAGTGAAAGGACTAGCGGGTCCTACGAGCAGTACTTC.

This clonotype was recorded many times. This chain connects TRBV6-4 to TRBJ1-1, with a tentative D call TRBD1 (5 bases). CDR3 length: 15 residues. Trimming shortened V by 3 bases and J by 1 base, and 12 bases separated the two germline ends. Germline-derived CDR1 and CDR2 are MRHNA and SNTAGT. CDR3: CASSEGDGTNTEAFF. DNA for the CDR3: TGTGCCAGCAGTGAAGGGGACGGAACGAACACTGAAGCTTTCTTT.

The gene calls are TRBV5-4 and TRBJ2-3; D unclear. The CDR3 has 12 residues. CDR1 and CDR2 (germline): SGHNT, YYREEE (reference sequence). The V end lost 0 bases, the J end lost 4 bases, and 3 bases lay between the germline ends. CDR3 residues: CASSLAADTQYF. The CDR3 DNA reads TGTGCCAGCAGCTTGGCGGCAGATACGCAGTATTTT. Drawing the rest from reference TRBV5-4 and TRBJ2-3, the complete variable domain is ETGVTQSPTHLIKTRGQQVTLRCSSQSGHNTVSWYQQALGQGPQFIFQYYREEENGRGNFPPRFSGLQFPNYSSELNVNALELDDSALYLCASSLAADTQYFGPGTRLTVL.

J is TRBJ2-3 and V is TRBV20-1; D gene unclear. The CDR3 contains 14 residues. V lost 6 bases, J lost 0 bases, and 13 bases lay in between. Per the germline V gene, CDR1 is DFQATT and CDR2 is SNEGSKA (reference sequence). In DNA form, the CDR3 reads TGCAGTGCCGCTCCCGGGTTGAGCACAGATACGCAGTATTTT. Amino acid sequence: CSAAPGLSTDTQYF.

This chain uses TRBV5-1 with TRBJ2-7; D is uncertain. This CDR3 is 14 amino acids long. V shed 4 bases and J shed 9 bases, with 20 bases lying between them. Germline V lookup: CDR1 SGHRS, CDR2 YFSETQ. The CDR3 sequence is CASSPGRSPTWQYF. The DNA for the CDR3 is TGCGCCAGCAGCCCGGGTCGCAGCCCTACGTGGCAGTACTTC. The entire variable domain, with the rest obtained from reference TRBV5-1 and TRBJ2-7, is as follows: KAGVTQTPRYLIKTRGQQVTLSCSPISGHRSVSWYQQTPGQGLQFLFEYFSETQRNKGNFPGRFSGRQFSNSRSEMNVSTLELGDSALYLCASSPGRSPTWQYFGPGTRLTVT.

The chain carries TRBV29-1 and TRBJ1-2, with 8 bases lining up with TRBD1. The length of the CDR3 is 14 residues. Germline trimming cut 6 bases from V and 2 bases from J; bases unmatched to any gene: 8. Germline values: CDR1 SQVTM, CDR2 ANQGSEA. The CDR3 protein is CSVPGGRGNYGYTF. The CDR3 DNA sequence: TGCAGCGTCCCAGGGGGCCGAGGAAACTATGGCTACACCTTC.

The rearrangement joins TRBV30 to TRBJ1-2; D ambiguous. Per the germline V gene, CDR1 is GTSNPN and CDR2 is SVGIG (reference sequence). The CDR3 has 13 residues. V dropped 3 bases and J dropped 6 bases, with 14 bases sitting between them. For the CDR3, the DNA is TGTGCCTGGAGAGTAGGACCGGGCCATGGCTACACCTTC. It translates to CAWRVGPGHGYTF. The entire variable domain, with the rest obtained from reference TRBV30 and TRBJ1-2, is as follows: SQTIHQWPATLVQPVGSPLSLECTVEGTSNPNLYWYRQAAGRGLQLLFYSVGIGQISSEVPQNLSASRPQDRQFILSSKKLLLSDSGFYLCAWRVGPGHGYTFGSGTRLTVV.

The rearrangement uses TRBV7-2 and TRBJ2-1; possible D gene TRBD1, 6 bases. CDR1 SGHTA and CDR2 FQGNSA come from the germline V gene. This CDR3 comprises 14 residues. Trimming left V 4 bases short and J 5 bases short, with 12 bases between. The CDR3 here is CASSWGRADNEQFF. CDR3 nucleotides: TGTGCCAGCAGCTGGGGGCGAGCGGACAATGAGCAGTTCTTC.

This clonotype was counted only a few times. The CDR3 loop reads CSAYAPNYGYTF. The CDR3 DNA reads TGCAGCGCATATGCCCCTAACTATGGCTACACCTTC. The chain joins TRBV29-1 to TRBJ1-2; D gene ambiguous. V was trimmed by 7 bases and J by 0 bases, leaving 9 bases between them. CDR3 size: 12 residues. Looked up from germline, CDR1 is SQVTM and CDR2 is ANQGSEA.

In its sample, this clonotype was seen many times. This chain connects TRBV21-1 to TRBJ2-3. TRBV21-1 is a recognized pseudogene. This CDR3 is built from 14 residues. The CDR3 bases are TGTGCCAGCAGCACTCAGGAACGCACAGATACGCAGTATTTT. Its protein product is CASSTQERTDTQYF.

In its sample, this clonotype was seen a few times. The chain is built from TRBV7-9 and TRBJ1-4; no reliable D call. Germline values: CDR1 SEHNR, CDR2 FQNEAQ (reference sequence). This CDR3 comprises 14 residues. V gave up 8 bases and J gave up 5 bases, with 15 bases separating them. The CDR3 DNA follows: TGTGCCAGCGCCCGCAGAGACGGGAATGAAAAACTGTTTTTT. Protein product: CASARRDGNEKLFF. The full variable domain, with the rest looked up from reference TRBV7-9 and TRBJ1-4, is DTGVSQNPRHKITKRGQNVTFRCDPISEHNRLYWYRQTLGQGPEFLTYFQNEAQLEKSRLLSDRFSAERPKGSFSTLEIQRTEQGDSAMYLCASARRDGNEKLFFGSGTQLSVL.

This clonotype came up many times. J is TRBJ2-2 and V is TRBV7-9, with TRBD1 identical over 10 bases. CDR3 length: 17 residues. V lost 5 bases, J lost 3 bases, and 9 bases stayed unmatched. Germline V gene sequence: CDR1 SEHNR, CDR2 FQNEAQ (reference sequence). The CDR3 loop reads CASSKSPGQGDTGELFF. CDR3 coding DNA: TGTGCCAGCAGCAAAAGCCCCGGACAGGGGGACACCGGGGAGCTGTTTTTT. Combining the CDR3 with reference TRBV7-9 and TRBJ2-2 gives the whole variable domain DTGVSQNPRHKITKRGQNVTFRCDPISEHNRLYWYRQTLGQGPEFLTYFQNEAQLEKSRLLSDRFSAERPKGSFSTLEIQRTEQGDSAMYLCASSKSPGQGDTGELFFGEGSRLTVL.